These T cell receptor beta chains were read from a single sample in a study of blood T cells in healthy people across ages. TCRdb reprocessed the 5' RACE reads via MiXCR and lists one record per CDR3 protein. The repertoire consists of 700,000 to 950,000 distinct CDR3 sequences, with approximately 43% occurring once and the leading ten covering 20% to 25%. Sequenced input: blood. The receptors originated from a woman in her fifties or sixties in good health. The CDR3 runs from the conserved cysteine through the conserved F or W. The order of the fields is V gene, clone size, D gene, J gene, CDR3 DNA, CDR3 protein. The D gene is left open where the match is weak. Where a row states a size, it is once, few, many or the class of an expanded clone; other rows omit it.

TRBV18	-	-	TRBJ2-7	TGTGCCAGCTCCCAGTATGGGGGTTACGAGCAGTACTTC	CASSQYGGYEQYF
TRBV6-2/TRBV6-3	few	TRBD2	TRBJ2-1	TGTGCCAGTAGGGATAGCGGGAGGCGGAATGAGCAGTTCTTC	CASRDSGRRNEQFF
TRBV6-6	few	-	TRBJ1-1	TGTGCCAGCAGTTACTCGGGACAAGGCACTGAAGCTTTCTTT	CASSYSGQGTEAFF
TRBV20-1	few	-	TRBJ2-3	TGCAGTGCTCTCCCCGGGACTGATACGCAGTATTTT	CSALPGTDTQYF
TRBV27	-	-	TRBJ2-6	TGTGCCAGCTCAGGGATAGCGGCATCTGGGGCCAACGTCCTGACTTTC	CASSGIAASGANVLTF
TRBV28	-	TRBD1	TRBJ2-3	TGTGCCTGCAGACGACAGGGGGCTGGAGATACGCAGTATTTT	CACRRQGAGDTQYF
TRBV29-1	-	-	TRBJ2-5	TGCAGCGCTGCAGTCAGTAAAGAGACCCAGTACTTC	CSAAVSKETQYF
TRBV28	few	TRBD2	TRBJ2-1	TGTGCCAGCAGTTCCGGACTAGTGAAGGTCAATGAGCAGTTCTTC	CASSSGLVKVNEQFF
TRBV12-5	-	-	TRBJ1-2	TGTGCTAGTGGTTTCAAATCCTATGGCTACACCTTC	CASGFKSYGYTF
TRBV7-9	few	-	TRBJ2-5	TGTGCCAGCAGCTTAACCCCGGCCGAGACCCAGTACTTC	CASSLTPAETQYF
TRBV10-3	-	-	TRBJ2-2	TGTGCCATCAGTGAGGGGGCCCCGAACACCGGGGAGCTGTTTTTT	CAISEGAPNTGELFF
TRBV5-1	-	TRBD1	TRBJ1-2	TGCGCCAGCAGCGCCGGGACAGGGGGATTCTATGGCTACACCTTC	CASSAGTGGFYGYTF
TRBV3-1	-	TRBD2	TRBJ2-5	TGTGCCAGCAGCCAGGCTAGCGGGGGGGTTCGAGAGACCCAGTACTTC	CASSQASGGVRETQYF
TRBV14	-	TRBD1	TRBJ2-5	TGTGCCAGCAGCCAAAGGACAGGGGCCAAAGAGACCCAGTACTTC	CASSQRTGAKETQYF
TRBV28	few	TRBD1	TRBJ1-2	TGTGCCAGCAGTTTATCGGGGGACAGGGGCCCTTATGGCTACACCTTC	CASSLSGDRGPYGYTF
TRBV9	many	-	TRBJ2-3	TGTGCCAGCAGCGTAGGACCTAGCACAGATACGCAGTATTTT	CASSVGPSTDTQYF
TRBV2	-	-	TRBJ2-1	TGTGCCACGGGACTCCGCTACAATGAGCAGTTCTTC	CATGLRYNEQFF